The T cell receptor beta chain described here comes from a study of human T cells and chemical hapten exposure. Across the study: Throughout a study of around six months, patients underwent weekly scalp administration of diphenylcyclopropenone doses.

Germline-derived CDR1 and CDR2 are MNHNY and SVGAGI (reference sequence). Trimming shortened V by 5 bases and J by 6 bases, and 39 bases separated the two germline ends. This CDR3 has 22 residues. Time point indicated: patch test 3, about 24 weeks after DPC sensitization. The sample's treatment: therapeutic diphenylcyclopropenone sensitization with weekly scalp DPC. The study enrolled 18 to 70-year-old alopecia patients suitable for DPC. This clonotype was counted ten times or more. In the study's own analysis: Samples held a median of 95,638 TCRs, range about 23,224–700,000. One entry per CDR3 protein results from TCRdb running MiXCR on the RACE reads. The V and J calls were not made by the authors but by TCRdb's processing. The sample lists about 120,000 distinct CDR3 sequences; about 10% were seen once.

The sequenced sample was whole blood, obtained in connection with sensitization to the hapten diphenylcyclopropenone (DPC). The chain links TRBV6-6 to TRBJ2-3; tentative D call: TRBD2 (6 bases). The TCR was taken from a woman aged 45-65 years with alopecia areata. Some clones in this sample may be carry-over from other donors' samples. The CDR3 region is CASSDPPPGLVTTPLNSDTQYF. CDR3 in DNA: TGTGCCAGCAGTGACCCACCCCCGGGACTGGTTACCACACCCCTCAATTCGGATACGCAGTATTTT.